These 14 T cell receptor beta chains originate from one sample sequenced in a study of shared clonotypes between healthy human individuals. Sequenced by immunoSEQ multiplex PCR; TCRdb stores in-frame clones only, minus some. The sample records nearly 2 million clones, about 95% being singletons. CD8 cells classed as naive were CD45RO-negative and positively selected for CCR7, excluding terminally differentiated effector memory CD45RA+ cells. Sequencing used naive CD8+ T cells sorted from blood. The receptors were sampled from a young man in good health.

The V call is TRBV19, the J call TRBJ2-3, with D perhaps matching TRBD1 or TRBD2 (5 bases each). V was cut by 3 bases and J by 1 base, with 14 bases left in between. This CDR3 is built from 16 residues. In germline, CDR1 is LNHDA, CDR2 SQIVND (reference sequence). CDR3 amino acids: CASSIGPGGRTDTQYF. The CDR3 DNA sequence: TGTGCCAGTAGTATCGGCCCTGGGGGACGCACAGATACGCAGTATTTT.

In the case of this clone: The same CDR3 arises from other DNA sequences in this sample as well. This chain joins TRBV7-9 and TRBJ2-7; 7 nucleotides match TRBD2. This CDR3 is built from 14 residues. V gave up 3 bases and J gave up 6 bases; unmatched junction bases: 8. The V gene's germline CDR1 is SEHNR and CDR2 FQNEAQ (reference sequence). The CDR3 here is CASSFGLDLIEQYF. The DNA of the CDR3 is TGTGCCAGCAGCTTCGGACTAGACTTAATCGAGCAGTACTTC.

V is TRBV13 and J is TRBJ2-1; TRBD2 aligns across 7 bases. The CDR3 spans 15 residues. V dropped 2 bases and J dropped 5; count of bases not matched to a gene: 6. From germline, CDR1 is PRHDT and CDR2 FYEKMQ (reference sequence). CDR3 coding DNA: TGTGCCAGCAGCTTACGGCTAGCGGCTAACAATGAGCAGTTCTTC. Amino acids: CASSLRLAANNEQFF.

This clone was counted once. CDR3 region: CASSEDLSIGYTF. The CDR3 DNA sequence: TGTGCCAGCAGTGAAGACTTATCGATCGGCTACACCTTC. The chain joins TRBV2 to TRBJ1-2, with D unresolved. This CDR3 spans 13 amino acids. The V and J ends lost 1 base and 8 bases respectively, with 11 bases between them. CDR1 is SNHLY and CDR2 is FYNNEI in the germline V gene.

The chain links TRBV6-1 to TRBJ2-1; D is perhaps TRBD1 (5 bases). Trimming left V 4 bases short and J 1 base short, with 11 bases between. Germline V gene lookup returns CDR1 MNHNS and CDR2 SASEGT. This CDR3 has 15 amino acids. CDR3 coding DNA: TGTGCCAGCAGTGGCCCCTCAGGGTCCTACAATGAGCAGTTCTTC. As protein: CASSGPSGSYNEQFF.

The chain recombines TRBV7-9 with TRBJ2-3, with D possibly matching TRBD1 (6 bases). CDR1 and CDR2 (germline): SEHNR, FQNEAQ (reference sequence). V lost 5 bases, J lost 2 bases, and 14 bases lay in between. CDR3 length equals 15 residues. The CDR3 protein is CASSAQRQDTDTQYF. CDR3 nucleotides: TGTGCCAGCAGCGCCCAAAGACAGGACACAGATACGCAGTATTTT.

The rearrangement links TRBV5-1 to TRBJ2-7; possible D gene TRBD2, 5 bases. V gave up 4 bases and J gave up 5 bases, with 16 bases separating them. Germline V CDR1 and CDR2: SGHRS, YFSETQ. CDR3 size: 14 residues. The CDR3 sequence: CASSPDGPGDEQYF. The CDR3 DNA reads as TGCGCCAGCAGCCCGGACGGCCCCGGGGACGAGCAGTACTTC.

This chain connects TRBV19 to TRBJ1-4; possibly TRBD1 for D (6 bases). Trimming removed 6 bases from V and 4 bases from J, with 15 bases in between. Per the germline V gene, CDR1 is LNHDA and CDR2 is SQIVND (reference sequence). The CDR3 loop spans 15 amino acids. The CDR3 protein is CASRNKTGNNEKLFF. The CDR3 DNA sequence: TGTGCCAGTAGAAACAAAACAGGGAATAATGAAAAACTGTTTTTT.

The chain links TRBV6-5 to TRBJ2-7, with D hard to call. Per the germline V gene, CDR1 is MNHEY and CDR2 is SVGAGI. Trimming pared 2 bases from V and 5 bases from J, leaving 10 bases between. CDR3 size: 13 residues. CDR3 loop: CASSYHGDDEQYF. CDR3 bases: TGTGCCAGCAGTTACCACGGAGACGACGAGCAGTACTTC.

J is TRBJ2-7 and V is TRBV5-1; TRBD2 aligns across 10 bases. In germline, CDR1 is SGHRS, CDR2 YFSETQ. Losses at the gene ends were 2 bases for V and 2 bases for J; bases not matched to a gene: 4. CDR3 length: 15 amino acids. The CDR3, as DNA: TGCGCCAGCAGCTTCCTAGCGGGGGAGGCCTACGAGCAGTACTTC. It translates to CASSFLAGEAYEQYF.

Notes on this clone: Relative to the germline gene, one junction end is altered; a read error may explain this. The chain employs TRBV30 and TRBJ2-7, with TRBD2 as a possible D gene (6 bases). There are 13 residues in the CDR3. CDR1 and CDR2 from the germline V gene are GTSNPN and SVGIG (reference sequence). The CDR3 region has the DNA TGTGCCAGGAGGGTCATACCACCTGTCGGGCAGTACTTC. Translation: CARRVIPPVGQYF.

CDR3 coding DNA: TGTGCCAGCAGTGAAGCAGGGGGTGGCGGGGAGCTGTTTTTT. Translation gives CASSEAGGGGELFF. This chain uses TRBV6-1 with TRBJ2-2; perhaps TRBD1 as D (6 bases). Trimming left V 0 bases short and J 7 bases short, with 9 bases between. The CDR3 totals 14 residues. In germline, CDR1 is MNHNS, CDR2 SASEGT.

This chain links TRBV10-2 with TRBJ2-1; 10 nucleotides line up with TRBD2. Germline V gene data show CDR1 as WSHSY and CDR2 as SAAADI. The CDR3 covers 16 residues. J was trimmed by 8 bases and V by 0 bases; bases with no gene match: 7. The CDR3 bases are TGCGCCAGCAGTGAGTCGGAGCTAGCGGGAGCGTATGAGCAGTTCTTC. Protein product: CASSESELAGAYEQFF.

This chain links TRBV29-1 with TRBJ1-1; 10 nucleotides align to TRBD1. Germline CDR1 and CDR2: SQVTM and ANQGSEA. There are 14 residues in the CDR3. The junction had 4 bases not matched to a gene; V was cut back by 2 bases and J by 4 bases. The CDR3 region is CSVEWGQGSTEAFF. CDR3 bases: TGCAGCGTTGAATGGGGACAGGGGAGCACTGAAGCTTTCTTT.